This T cell receptor (beta chain) derives from a study of T cell clusters in autoimmune cytopenias. Turning to the study itself: TRB sequencing had a median about 52,000 reads and approximately 2,400 distinct clonotypes per sample. Regarding the study as a whole: Primary autoimmune cytopenia patients appeared to lack physiological T cell clusters present in healthy donors. Exclusive TRB clusters were around 3-fold more numerous in healthy donors than in active autoimmune hepatitis. TRB repertoire shifts in secondary cytopenia and chronic lymphocytic leukemia mostly reflected lymphoma, not autoimmunity.

CDR3 length: 13 amino acids. In terms of frequency, this clonotype is medium-sized (0.01 to 0.1%). Its target is unknown. Each sample's input was approximately 0.25 ug genomic DNA, 35,000 to 40,000 genome equivalents. Multiplex touch-down PCR amplified TRB using TRB-A and TRB-B pools in one tube. TCRdb reprocessed the multiplex PCR reads; each CDR3 protein has one entry and no DNA is given. The sample has roughly 2,300 distinct CDR3 sequences. This chain connects TRBV5-3 to TRBJ2-5; TCRdb reports TRBD2, a call that lacks DNA to check it against. TRBV5-3 is treated as an ORF (open reading frame) with a function not yet certain. The receptor was isolated from a human donor with an autoimmune cytopenia or autoimmune hepatitis (not recorded which). The material sequenced was peripheral blood. CDR3 region: CARSAKGVKTQYF.